The clone carrying this T cell receptor (beta chain) was recorded once. What it binds is unknown. The repertoire was sequenced with immunoSEQ multiplex PCR; TCRdb's copy has only in-frame clones and lacks some. The sample holds some 130,000 clones, approximately 93% seen once. The data stem from a study of T cell responses to AZD1222 COVID-19 vaccine. Study-wide points: The sample set comprised mostly white British donors with more females, and clonal diversity was possibly underestimated. Following two doses of AZD1222, Spike-specific TCR breadth and depth rose. Spike-wide coverage was observed for vaccine-associated CD4 TCRs, with dominant responses at 160-218 and 743-854. Baseline seropositivity characterized only a handful of AZD1222 recipients.

Trimming took off 2 bases at V and 7 bases at J, with 11 bases between the two ends. The CDR3 totals 13 residues. Germline V gives CDR1 SGHTA, CDR2 FQGNSA. This clonotype was obtained from an adult in good health. The sequences come from peripheral blood, collected on day 0 of AZD1222 vaccination. This sequence joins TRBV7-2 and TRBJ1-1, with a tentative D call TRBD1 (5 bases). This CDR3 is CASSLRDAHEAFF. The CDR3 region has the DNA TGTGCCAGCAGCTTACGGGACGCCCATGAAGCTTTCTTT.